The 14 T cell receptor beta chains below were found in one sample sequenced in a study of technical replicates of blood from several donors. Profiled with immunoSEQ multiplex PCR; TCRdb holds only in-frame clones, not every one. The sample includes under 95,000 clones, roughly 94% of them seen just once. The sample taken for sequencing was T cells isolated from PBMCs. The receptors originated from a human donor in good health.

This chain uses TRBV27 with TRBJ2-7; 11 bases are shared with TRBD2. This CDR3 has 16 amino acids. Germline V gene sequence: CDR1 MNHEY, CDR2 SMNVEV (reference sequence). V gave up 3 bases and J gave up 6 bases; unmatched junction bases: 10. The CDR3 coding sequence is TGTGCCAGCAGTTTGGGGACTAGCGGATCCCCTCTCGAGCAGTACTTC. This sequence encodes CASSLGTSGSPLEQYF.

This clone was seen once. The genes are TRBV30 and TRBJ1-2; unclear D gene. Trimming left V 4 bases short and J 0 bases short, with 6 bases between. This CDR3 comprises 12 residues. Germline V gene lookup returns CDR1 GTSNPN and CDR2 SVGIG (reference sequence). The CDR3 region has the DNA TGTGCCTGGATTACAGCTAACTATGGCTACACCTTC. Amino acid sequence: CAWITANYGYTF.

V is TRBV15 and J is TRBJ1-5; weak D call: TRBD1 (5 bases). V lost 1 base, J lost 6 bases, and 10 bases lay in between. The CDR3 extends over 14 amino acids. Germline values: CDR1 LNHNV, CDR2 YYDKDF (reference sequence). CDR3 coding DNA: TGTGCCACCAGCAGAGGAGGGGAGGGTCAGCCCCAGCATTTT. It yields the protein CATSRGGEGQPQHF.

A single count supports this clone. This CDR3 is CAWSVNTLGLLWNYGYTF. The DNA of the CDR3 is TGTGCCTGGAGTGTTAATACCCTTGGACTCCTTTGGAACTATGGCTACACCTTC. The V gene is TRBV30, the J gene TRBJ1-2; D gene uncertain. Per the germline V gene, CDR1 is GTSNPN and CDR2 is SVGIG (reference sequence). The CDR3 is 18 residues long. Trimming left V 0 bases short and J 2 bases short, with 22 bases between. Drawing the rest from reference TRBV30 and TRBJ1-2, the complete variable domain is SQTIHQWPATLVQPVGSPLSLECTVEGTSNPNLYWYRQAAGRGLQLLFYSVGIGQISSEVPQNLSASRPQDRQFILSSKKLLLSDSGFYLCAWSVNTLGLLWNYGYTFGSGTRLTVV.

This chain links TRBV4-2 with TRBJ2-7, with 8 bases aligning to TRBD2. Germline V lookup: CDR1 LGHNA, CDR2 YNFKEQ. The V and J ends lost 4 bases and 3 bases, in that order; junction bases with no gene match: 5. This CDR3 has 14 residues. The CDR3 nucleotides read TGTGCCAGCAGCCCTAGCGGGTCCTTCTACGAGCAGTACTTC. Its translation: CASSPSGSFYEQYF.

V usage is TRBV10-3 and J usage is TRBJ2-5; TRBD2 agrees at 11 bases. V lost 6 bases and J lost 1; bases outside the gene matches: 7. CDR3 size: 16 residues. CDR1 is ENHRY and CDR2 is SYGVKD in the germline V gene. The CDR3 sequence is CAISPGLADSQETQYF. CDR3 DNA: TGTGCCATCAGCCCGGGACTAGCGGATTCCCAAGAGACCCAGTACTTC.

This chain links TRBV5-1 with TRBJ2-2, with 7 bases lining up with TRBD1. Germline V gene lookup returns CDR1 SGHRS and CDR2 YFSETQ. The junction had 4 bases not matched to a gene; V was cut back by 0 bases and J by 2 bases. The CDR3 is made up of 16 amino acids. The CDR3 protein is CASSLGTGVNTGELFF. CDR3 sequence (DNA): TGCGCCAGCAGCTTGGGGACAGGAGTTAACACCGGGGAGCTGTTTTTT. Full variable domain (remainder filled in from reference TRBV5-1 and TRBJ2-2): KAGVTQTPRYLIKTRGQQVTLSCSPISGHRSVSWYQQTPGQGLQFLFEYFSETQRNKGNFPGRFSGRQFSNSRSEMNVSTLELGDSALYLCASSLGTGVNTGELFFGEGSRLTVL.

The V and J genes are TRBV19 and TRBJ1-5, with D maybe TRBD1 (6 bases). Trimming stripped 0 bases from V and 6 bases from J, with 12 bases between. The CDR3 contains 15 residues. In germline, CDR1 is LNHDA, CDR2 SQIVND (reference sequence). The CDR3 spells CASSIDNRVGQPQHF. CDR3 in DNA: TGTGCCAGTAGTATAGACAACAGGGTTGGTCAGCCCCAGCATTTT.

This chain joins TRBV7-9 and TRBJ2-1, with TRBD2 as a possible D gene (6 bases). There are 16 residues in the CDR3. Germline CDR1 SEHNR, CDR2 FQNEAQ (reference sequence). V was trimmed by 2 bases and J by 7 bases, leaving 18 bases between them. The CDR3 nucleotides read TGTGCCAGCAGCTTAAGAATGCGGGGCTTAATGAATGAGCAGTTCTTC. Its protein product is CASSLRMRGLMNEQFF.

This clone was observed a single time. The chain uses TRBV5-1 and TRBJ2-7; 7 positions match TRBD1. The V gene end was trimmed by 7 bases and the J gene end by 1 base; junction bases not matched to a gene: 11. The CDR3 consists of 15 residues. Per the germline V gene, CDR1 is SGHRS and CDR2 is YFSETQ. The chain's CDR3 is CASYTGDRVSYEQYF. The DNA of the CDR3 is TGCGCCAGCTATACTGGCGACAGGGTATCCTACGAGCAGTACTTC.

CDR3: CASSQDIVRRQGASNYGYTF. The CDR3 DNA reads as TGTGCCAGCAGCCAAGATATAGTCCGGAGACAGGGGGCTTCTAACTATGGCTACACCTTC. The rearrangement uses TRBV4-2 and TRBJ1-2; TRBD1 aligns across 10 bases. Germline V CDR1 and CDR2: LGHNA, YNFKEQ. The V gene end was trimmed by 0 bases and the J gene end by 0 bases; junction bases not matched to a gene: 13. The CDR3 consists of 20 residues.

The chain has TRBV5-1 and TRBJ2-7; tentative D call: TRBD2 (5 bases). The V end was cut by 4 bases, the J end by 0 bases, with 11 bases between. There are 14 residues in the CDR3. Germline CDR1 reads SGHRS; CDR2 reads YFSETQ. CDR3 protein: CASSRGSSSYEQYF. The CDR3 DNA reads as TGCGCCAGCAGCAGAGGGTCTAGCTCCTACGAGCAGTACTTC.

This chain connects TRBV11-3 to TRBJ2-7, with D possibly matching TRBD2 (6 bases). Germline values: CDR1 SGHNT, CDR2 YENEEA. The V end lost 2 bases, the J end lost 6 bases, and 11 bases lay between the germline ends. The CDR3 has 13 residues. The CDR3 DNA is TGTGCCAGCAGCTTAACTAGCCTCCGCGAGCAGTACTTC. Translating it yields CASSLTSLREQYF.

The chain uses TRBV4-1 and TRBJ1-4; D is undetermined. The V end was cut by 1 base, the J end by 8 bases, with 5 bases between. The CDR3 totals 12 residues. Germline CDR1 reads MGHRA; CDR2 reads YSYEKL. The CDR3 here is CASSQVAEKLFF. In DNA, the CDR3 is TGCGCCAGCAGCCAAGTTGCGGAAAAACTGTTTTTT.